This T cell receptor beta chain was recovered during a study of T cells in Graves' hyperthyroidism and ophthalmopathy. Study-wide points: Model predictions of ophthalmopathy came a median roughly 6.4 months before onset.

In this sample, this clonotype turned up a few times. The antigen is not known. Mismatch with germline at one junction end may stem from a read error. Using RNA transcripts as the source, TCR beta CDR3 regions were amplified. The HTBI primer set was used in a first-round RT-PCR of the TCR CDR3. One entry per CDR3 protein results from TCRdb running MiXCR on the multiplex PCR reads. The table has about 350,000 distinct CDR3 sequences, about a sixth seen once. The CDR3 runs 14 residues. CDR1 is MNHEY and CDR2 is SMNVEV in the germline V gene (reference sequence). The clonotype originates from a middle-aged woman with Graves' ophthalmopathy. Source material: blood. The gene calls are TRBV27 and TRBJ1-5, with D perhaps matching TRBD1 (6 bases). The DNA for the CDR3 is TGTGCCAGCAGTTTGCTGGGGACAATGGAGCCCCAGCCTTTT. Its protein product is CASSLLGTMEPQPF.